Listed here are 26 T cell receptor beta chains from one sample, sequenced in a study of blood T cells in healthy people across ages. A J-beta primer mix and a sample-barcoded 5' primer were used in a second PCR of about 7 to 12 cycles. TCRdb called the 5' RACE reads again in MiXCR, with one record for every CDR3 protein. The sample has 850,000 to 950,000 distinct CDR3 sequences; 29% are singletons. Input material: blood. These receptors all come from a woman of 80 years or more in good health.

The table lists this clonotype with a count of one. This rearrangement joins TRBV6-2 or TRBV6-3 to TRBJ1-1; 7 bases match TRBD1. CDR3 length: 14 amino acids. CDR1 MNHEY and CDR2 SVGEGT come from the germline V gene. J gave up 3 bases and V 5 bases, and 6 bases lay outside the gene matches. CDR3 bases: TGTGCCAGCAGTGCCTCAGGGGGAGACACTGAAGCTTTCTTT. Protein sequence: CASSASGGDTEAFF.

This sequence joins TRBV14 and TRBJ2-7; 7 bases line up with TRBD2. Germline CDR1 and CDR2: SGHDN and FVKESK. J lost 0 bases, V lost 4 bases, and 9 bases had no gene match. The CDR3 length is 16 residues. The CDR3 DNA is TGTGCCAGCAGCCCCCTAACTAGCGCACTCTCCTACGAGCAGTACTTC. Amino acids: CASSPLTSALSYEQYF.

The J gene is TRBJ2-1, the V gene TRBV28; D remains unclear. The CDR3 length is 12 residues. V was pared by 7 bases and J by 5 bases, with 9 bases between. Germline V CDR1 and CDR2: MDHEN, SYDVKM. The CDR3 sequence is CASINHNNEQFF. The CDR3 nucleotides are TGTGCCAGCATTAATCATAACAATGAGCAGTTCTTC.

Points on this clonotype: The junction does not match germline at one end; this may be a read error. The CDR3 nucleotides are TGTGCCGGCAGTGTACGGTACGAGCAGTACTTC. As protein: CAGSVRYEQYF. The chain links TRBV2 to TRBJ2-7; no firm D call. In germline, CDR1 is SNHLY, CDR2 FYNNEI. This CDR3 region has 11 residues.

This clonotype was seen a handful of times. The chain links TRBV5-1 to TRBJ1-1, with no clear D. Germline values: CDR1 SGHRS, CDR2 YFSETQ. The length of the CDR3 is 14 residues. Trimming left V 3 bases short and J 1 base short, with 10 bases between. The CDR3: CASSWARGNTEAFF. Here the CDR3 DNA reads TGCGCCAGCAGCTGGGCCCGGGGGAACACTGAAGCTTTCTTT. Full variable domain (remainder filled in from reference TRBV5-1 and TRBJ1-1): KAGVTQTPRYLIKTRGQQVTLSCSPISGHRSVSWYQQTPGQGLQFLFEYFSETQRNKGNFPGRFSGRQFSNSRSEMNVSTLELGDSALYLCASSWARGNTEAFFGQGTRLTVV.

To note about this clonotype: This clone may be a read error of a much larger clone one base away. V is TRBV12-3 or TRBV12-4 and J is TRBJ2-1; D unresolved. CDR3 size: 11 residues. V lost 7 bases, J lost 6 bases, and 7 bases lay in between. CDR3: CASTDCNEQFF. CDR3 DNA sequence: TGTGCCAGCACGGATTGCAATGAGCAGTTCTTC.

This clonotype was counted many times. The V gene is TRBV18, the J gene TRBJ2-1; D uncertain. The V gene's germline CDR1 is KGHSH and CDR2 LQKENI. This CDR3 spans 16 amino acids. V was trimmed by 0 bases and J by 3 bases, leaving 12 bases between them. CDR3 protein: CASSPPGAGFYNEQFF. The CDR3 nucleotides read TGTGCCAGCTCACCACCGGGCGCCGGATTCTACAATGAGCAGTTCTTC.

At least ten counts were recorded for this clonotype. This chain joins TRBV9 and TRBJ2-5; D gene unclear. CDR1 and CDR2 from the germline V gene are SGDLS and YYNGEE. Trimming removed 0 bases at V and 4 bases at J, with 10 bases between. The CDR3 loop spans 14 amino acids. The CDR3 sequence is CASSVAPDTETQYF. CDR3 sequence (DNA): TGTGCCAGCAGCGTAGCGCCAGATACAGAGACCCAGTACTTC.

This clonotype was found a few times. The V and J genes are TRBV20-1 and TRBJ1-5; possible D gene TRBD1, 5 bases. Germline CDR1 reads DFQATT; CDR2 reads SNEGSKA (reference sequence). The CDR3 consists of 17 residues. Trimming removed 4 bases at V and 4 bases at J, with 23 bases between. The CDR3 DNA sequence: TGCAGTGCTAAACGATTCGGGGCCGCGCTGGGAAATCAGCCCCAGCATTTT. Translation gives CSAKRFGAALGNQPQHF.

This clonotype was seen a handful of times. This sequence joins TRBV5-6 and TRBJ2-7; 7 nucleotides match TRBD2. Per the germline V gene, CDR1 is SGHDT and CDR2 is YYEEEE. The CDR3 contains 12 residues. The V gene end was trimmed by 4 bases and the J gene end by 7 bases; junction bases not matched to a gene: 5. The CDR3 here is CASSGGGKEQYF. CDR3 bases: TGTGCCAGCAGCGGGGGGGGGAAAGAGCAGTACTTC.

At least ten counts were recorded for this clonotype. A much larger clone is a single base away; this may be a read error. The CDR3 loop reads CASSLTSGGNNEQYF. The CDR3 DNA sequence: TGTGCCAGCAGCCTTACTAGCGGGGGTAACAATGAGCAGTACTTC. V usage is TRBV14 and J usage is TRBJ2-1, with 11 nucleotides matching TRBD2. The J call may be mistaken, given a closer DNA end match to TRBJ2-7. This CDR3 has 15 residues. Germline CDR1 is SGHDN and CDR2 is FVKESK.

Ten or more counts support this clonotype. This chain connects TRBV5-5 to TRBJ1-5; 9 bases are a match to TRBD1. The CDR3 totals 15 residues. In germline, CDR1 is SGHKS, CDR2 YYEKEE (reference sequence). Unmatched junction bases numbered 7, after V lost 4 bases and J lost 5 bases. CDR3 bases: TGTGCCAGCAGCGAGGGACAGGGAGGACATCAGCCCCAGCATTTT. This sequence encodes CASSEGQGGHQPQHF.

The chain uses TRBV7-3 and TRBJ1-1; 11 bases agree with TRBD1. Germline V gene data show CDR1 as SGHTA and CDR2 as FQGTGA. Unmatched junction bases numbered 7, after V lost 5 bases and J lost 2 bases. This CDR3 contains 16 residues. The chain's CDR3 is CASSTLGQGANTEAFF. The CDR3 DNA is TGTGCCAGCAGCACACTCGGACAGGGGGCAAACACTGAAGCTTTCTTT.

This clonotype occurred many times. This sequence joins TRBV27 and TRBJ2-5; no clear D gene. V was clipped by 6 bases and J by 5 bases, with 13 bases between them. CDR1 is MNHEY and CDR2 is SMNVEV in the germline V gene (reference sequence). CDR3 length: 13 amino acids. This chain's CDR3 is CASSRPPWETQYF. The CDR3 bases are TGTGCCAGCAGCCGGCCGCCATGGGAGACCCAGTACTTC.

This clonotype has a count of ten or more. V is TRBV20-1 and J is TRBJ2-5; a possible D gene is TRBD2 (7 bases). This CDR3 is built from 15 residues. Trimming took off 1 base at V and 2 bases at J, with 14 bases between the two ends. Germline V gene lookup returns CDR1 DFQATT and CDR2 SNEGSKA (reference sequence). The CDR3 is CSARARGANQETQYF. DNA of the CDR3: TGCAGTGCTAGAGCACGGGGGGCTAATCAAGAGACCCAGTACTTC.

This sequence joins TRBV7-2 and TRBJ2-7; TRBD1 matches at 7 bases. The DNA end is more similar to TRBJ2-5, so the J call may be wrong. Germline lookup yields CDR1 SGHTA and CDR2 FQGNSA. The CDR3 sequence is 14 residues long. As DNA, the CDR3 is TGTGCCAGCAGCTCCATGACAGGGCTGGGGACCCAGTACTTC. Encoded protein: CASSSMTGLGTQYF.

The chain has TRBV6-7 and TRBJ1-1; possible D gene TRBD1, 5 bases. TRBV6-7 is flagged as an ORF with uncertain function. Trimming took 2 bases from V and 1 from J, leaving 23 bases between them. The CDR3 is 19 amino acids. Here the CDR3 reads CASSYRYRDSQRANTEAFF. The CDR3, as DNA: TGTGCCAGCAGTTACCGTTACCGGGACTCCCAGCGTGCGAACACTGAAGCTTTCTTT.

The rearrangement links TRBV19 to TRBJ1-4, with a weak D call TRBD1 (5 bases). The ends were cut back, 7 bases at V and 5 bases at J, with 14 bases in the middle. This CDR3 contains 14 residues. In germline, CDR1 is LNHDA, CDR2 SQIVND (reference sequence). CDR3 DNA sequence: TGTGCCAGTATCTCCAGCGGGGGAAATGAAAAACTGTTTTTT. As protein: CASISSGGNEKLFF.

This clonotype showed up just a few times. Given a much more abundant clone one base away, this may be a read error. This chain's CDR3 is CASRETGFPYNEQYF. In DNA, the CDR3 is TGTGCCAGCAGAGAGACAGGGTTCCCCTACAATGAGCAGTACTTC. J is TRBJ2-1 and V is TRBV6-5, with 7 bases identical to TRBD1. The J call is uncertain, as TRBJ2-7 better fits the DNA end. The CDR3 is 15 residues long. Germline V gives CDR1 MNHEY, CDR2 SVGAGI.

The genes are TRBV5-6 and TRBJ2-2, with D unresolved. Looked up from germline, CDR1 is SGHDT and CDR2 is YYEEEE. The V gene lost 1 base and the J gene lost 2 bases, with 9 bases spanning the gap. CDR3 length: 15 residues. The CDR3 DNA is TGTGCCAGCAGCTTGCTGCCCTTAAACACCGGGGAGCTGTTTTTT. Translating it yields CASSLLPLNTGELFF.

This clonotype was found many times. The chain's CDR3 is CASSGDRDTEAFF. CDR3 bases: TGCGCCAGCAGCGGGGACAGGGACACTGAAGCTTTCTTT. This chain joins TRBV5-1 and TRBJ1-1; TRBD1 matches 9 bases. The V segment lost 4 bases and the J segment 3 bases; nucleotides outside the gene matches: 1. Per the germline V gene, CDR1 is SGHRS and CDR2 is YFSETQ. The CDR3 is made up of 13 amino acids.

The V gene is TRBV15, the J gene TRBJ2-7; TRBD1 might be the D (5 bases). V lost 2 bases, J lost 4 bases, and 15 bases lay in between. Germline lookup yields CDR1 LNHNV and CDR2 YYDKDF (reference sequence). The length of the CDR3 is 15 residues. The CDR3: CATSRQGGKGYEQYF. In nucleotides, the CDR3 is TGTGCCACCAGCAGACAAGGTGGGAAGGGGTACGAGCAGTACTTC.

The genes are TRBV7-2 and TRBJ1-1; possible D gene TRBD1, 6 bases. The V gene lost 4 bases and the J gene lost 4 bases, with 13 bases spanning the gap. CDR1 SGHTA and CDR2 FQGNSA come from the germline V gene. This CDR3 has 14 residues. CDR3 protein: CASSYTGFGTEAFF. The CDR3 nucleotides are TGTGCCAGCAGCTATACAGGGTTCGGCACTGAAGCTTTCTTT.

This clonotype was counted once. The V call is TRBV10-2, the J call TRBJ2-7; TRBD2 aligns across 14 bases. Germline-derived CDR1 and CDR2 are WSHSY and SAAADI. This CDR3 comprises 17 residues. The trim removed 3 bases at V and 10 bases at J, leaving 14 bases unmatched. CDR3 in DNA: TGCGCCAGCAGTGACCCTGGGACTAGCGGGAGCCTCGGGTTCCAGTACTTC. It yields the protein CASSDPGTSGSLGFQYF.

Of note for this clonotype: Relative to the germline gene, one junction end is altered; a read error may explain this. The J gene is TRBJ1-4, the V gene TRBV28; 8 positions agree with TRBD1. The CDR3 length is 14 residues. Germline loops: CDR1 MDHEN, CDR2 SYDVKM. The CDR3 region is CASRNRGINERLFF. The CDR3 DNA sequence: TGTGCCAGCAGGAACAGGGGGATTAATGAAAGACTGTTTTTT.

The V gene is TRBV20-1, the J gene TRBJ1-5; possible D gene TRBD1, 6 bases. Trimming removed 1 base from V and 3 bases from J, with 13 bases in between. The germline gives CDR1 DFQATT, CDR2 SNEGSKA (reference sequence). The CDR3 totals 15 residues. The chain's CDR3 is CSARVRTDNNQPQHF. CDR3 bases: TGCAGTGCTAGAGTCAGGACAGACAACAATCAGCCCCAGCATTTT.